The source of this T cell receptor (beta chain) is a study of CD8+CD57+ T cells in acquired aplastic anemia. On the study more broadly: DNA from sorted CD4+ and CD8+ cells averaged roughly 3.2 ug. Around 10 million reads were obtained on average for healthy donor CD4+ cells.

TCR beta VDJ and CDR3 were profiled, and genomic DNA was the template. In TCRdb, the reads were re-called with MiXCR into one record per CDR3 protein. The sample records 350,000 to 450,000 distinct CDR3 sequences, around 68% being singletons. This CDR3 comprises 13 residues. V lost 7 bases and J 10 bases, leaving 14 bases between the germline ends. This receptor was taken from a human donor in good health, serving as a control. Sequencing used sorted CD4+, CD8+, or CD8+CD57+ T cells (not recorded which) from PBMCs. The chain carries TRBV12-3 or TRBV12-4 and TRBJ1-6; the D is unclear. The CDR3 loop is CASTYQVSSPLHF. CDR3 bases: TGTGCCAGCACCTACCAGGTTTCGTCACCCCTCCACTTT.